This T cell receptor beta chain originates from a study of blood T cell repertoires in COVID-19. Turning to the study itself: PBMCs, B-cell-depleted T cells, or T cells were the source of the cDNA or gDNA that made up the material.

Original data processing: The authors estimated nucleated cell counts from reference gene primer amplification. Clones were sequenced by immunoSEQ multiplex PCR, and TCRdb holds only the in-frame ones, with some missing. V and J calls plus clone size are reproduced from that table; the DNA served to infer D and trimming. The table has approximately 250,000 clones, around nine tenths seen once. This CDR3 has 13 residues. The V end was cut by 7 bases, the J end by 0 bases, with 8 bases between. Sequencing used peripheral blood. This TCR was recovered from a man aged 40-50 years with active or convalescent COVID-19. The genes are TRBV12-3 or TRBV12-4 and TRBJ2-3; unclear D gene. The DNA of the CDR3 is TGTGCCAGCACTGGCAGGAGCACAGATACGCAGTATTTT. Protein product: CASTGRSTDTQYF.